This entry is about one T cell receptor beta chain. Repertoires were generated with immunoSEQ multiplex PCR, while TCRdb's copy carries only in-frame clones and drops some. The sample yields roughly 130,000 clones, about 81% seen once. This sample stems from a study of radiation and T cells in renal cell carcinoma. Time point of the sample: blood 2 weeks post-SBRT. The sample's treatment: 15 Gy SBRT to primary tumor, nephrectomy 4 weeks later. CDR1 is MGHDK and CDR2 is SYGVNS in the germline V gene. Trimming cost V 7 bases and J 0 bases, with 18 bases left between them. This CDR3 is built from 16 residues.

The source was blood, collected from a patient whose treatment included radiotherapy and nephrectomy. The origin of this receptor is a woman aged 55-70 years with renal cell carcinoma. The rearrangement links TRBV25-1 to TRBJ2-5; TRBD2 is a possible D gene (6 bases). The CDR3 here is CASTVIGGGNQETQYF. CDR3 in DNA: TGTGCCAGCACCGTCATAGGAGGCGGGAACCAAGAGACCCAGTACTTC.